The 32 T cell receptor beta chains in this list originate from one sample, sequenced in a study of PD-1 blockade in classical Hodgkin lymphoma. Measured with immunoSEQ multiplex PCR; TCRdb has only the in-frame clones, and not every one. The sample lists approximately 38,000 clones, 75% to 85% seen once, with about 9.4% in the top ten. Described time point: cycle 4 day 1 (C4D1), after 6 weeks of nivolumab. Relapse after autologous stem cell transplantation occurred in every patient, and brentuximab vedotin exposure varied. The sample consisted of peripheral blood mononuclear cells (PBMCs), taken before the fourth cycle of nivolumab. The receptors derive from a human donor with classical Hodgkin lymphoma.

The chain couples TRBV5-1 to TRBJ1-1; a weak D match, TRBD1 (6 bases). Germline V gene sequence: CDR1 SGHRS, CDR2 YFSETQ. Trimming left V 0 bases short and J 5 bases short, with 14 bases between. The CDR3 is made up of 15 amino acids. The CDR3 coding sequence is TGCGCCAGCAGCTTGGGCGGGGGGCCCGGGACTGAAGCTTTCTTT. Translation gives CASSLGGGPGTEAFF. Full variable domain (rest looked up from reference TRBV5-1 and TRBJ1-1): KAGVTQTPRYLIKTRGQQVTLSCSPISGHRSVSWYQQTPGQGLQFLFEYFSETQRNKGNFPGRFSGRQFSNSRSEMNVSTLELGDSALYLCASSLGGGPGTEAFFGQGTRLTVV.

The genes are TRBV7-6 and TRBJ2-2, with 7 bases lining up with TRBD2. This CDR3 has 14 amino acids. With V trimmed by 8 bases and J by 5 bases, 8 bases remained unmatched. Germline CDR1 reads SGHVS; CDR2 reads FNYEAQ. The CDR3 DNA reads TGTGCCAGCCAAAGGGGAGGGAGAACCGGGGAGCTGTTTTTT. Translated, it gives CASQRGGRTGELFF.

The chain is built from TRBV2 and TRBJ2-2; 10 nucleotides align to TRBD2. The CDR3 runs 15 residues. The ends lost 6 bases at V and 0 bases at J; junction bases unmatched: 1. Germline V CDR1 and CDR2: SNHLY, FYNNEI. CDR3 amino acids: CASRSGGANTGELFF. The CDR3 DNA reads as TGTGCCAGCAGGAGCGGGGGGGCGAACACCGGGGAGCTGTTTTTT.

V is TRBV27 and J is TRBJ1-6; 9 bases agree with TRBD1. CDR3 length: 16 residues. The germline gives CDR1 MNHEY, CDR2 SMNVEV (reference sequence). The ends lost 4 bases at V and 9 bases at J; junction bases unmatched: 10. For the CDR3, the DNA is TGTGCCAGCAGTTCCTTTACAGGGGGCATGGTTTCACCCCTCCACTTT. Protein product: CASSSFTGGMVSPLHF.

This clone has a single count. The gene calls are TRBV5-4 and TRBJ2-3, with no clear D. Germline V CDR1 and CDR2: SGHNT, YYREEE (reference sequence). This CDR3 spans 15 amino acids. Between the trimmed V and J ends, which lost 2 bases and 0 bases, there was a span of 10 bases. The CDR3 protein is CASSFDGFSTDTQYF. CDR3 DNA: TGTGCCAGCAGCTTCGACGGATTTAGCACAGATACGCAGTATTTT.

This clone appeared a few times. The DNA for the CDR3 is TGTGCCAGCAGTTTCGACGGAGAACCCACAGATACGCAGTATTTT. Its protein product is CASSFDGEPTDTQYF. This chain links TRBV27 with TRBJ2-3; D is undetermined. This CDR3 comprises 15 residues. CDR1 and CDR2 (germline): MNHEY, SMNVEV (reference sequence). V was cut by 3 bases and J by 2 bases, with 12 bases left in between.

The rearrangement links TRBV27 to TRBJ2-6, with no clear D. Germline V gene data show CDR1 as MNHEY and CDR2 as SMNVEV (reference sequence). This CDR3 comprises 14 residues. The ends were cut back, 6 bases at V and 0 bases at J, with 6 bases in the middle. CDR3 in amino acids: CASRALSGANVLTF. In DNA form, the CDR3 reads TGTGCCAGCAGGGCACTCTCTGGGGCCAACGTCCTGACTTTC.

J is TRBJ2-7 and V is TRBV6-6, with TRBD1 as a possible D gene (6 bases). CDR3 length: 14 residues. Trimming removed 2 bases from V and 2 bases from J, with 10 bases in between. CDR1 MNHNY and CDR2 SVGAGI come from the germline V gene (reference sequence). CDR3 protein: CASSYLGQTYEQYF. The CDR3 DNA is TGTGCCAGCAGTTACCTCGGACAGACCTACGAGCAGTACTTC.

This clone was seen once. The J gene is TRBJ1-2, the V gene TRBV7-2; D is unresolved. Germline V gives CDR1 SGHTA, CDR2 FQGNSA. Trimming took 8 bases from V and 2 from J, leaving 15 bases between them. This CDR3 contains 14 residues. The CDR3, as DNA: TGTGCCAGCTCCCTGGTAAACAACAACTATGGCTACACCTTC. Its protein product is CASSLVNNNYGYTF.

This chain connects TRBV6-5 to TRBJ2-5; D not certain. From germline, CDR1 is MNHEY and CDR2 SVGAGI. The CDR3 runs 11 residues. V lost 2 bases and J 10 bases, leaving 8 bases between the germline ends. CDR3 DNA: TGTGCCAGCAGTTACGGGCGTAACCAGTACTTC. The encoded protein is CASSYGRNQYF.

The rearrangement links TRBV15 to TRBJ2-7; 7 nucleotides line up with TRBD1. Germline CDR1 reads LNHNV; CDR2 reads YYDKDF (reference sequence). This CDR3 spans 16 amino acids. The V gene end was trimmed by 3 bases and the J gene end by 2 bases; junction bases not matched to a gene: 10. CDR3 sequence: CATSRMGQTKAYEQYF. As DNA, the CDR3 is TGTGCCACCAGCAGGATGGGACAGACTAAAGCCTACGAGCAGTACTTC.

The rearrangement links TRBV18 to TRBJ1-2, with D unresolved. Germline V gene data show CDR1 as KGHSH and CDR2 as LQKENI. Trimming pared 0 bases from V and 8 bases from J, leaving 13 bases between. The CDR3 length is 14 residues. CDR3 loop: CASSPPLTLAGYTF. The DNA of the CDR3 is TGTGCCAGCTCACCACCGTTAACCCTAGCGGGCTACACCTTC. The whole variable domain, remainder taken from reference TRBV18 and TRBJ1-2, is NAGVMQNPRHLVRRRGQEARLRCSPMKGHSHVYWYRQLPEEGLKFMVYLQKENIIDESGMPKERFSAEFPKEGPSILRIQQVVRGDSAAYFCASSPPLTLAGYTFGSGTRLTVV.

This clone was seen a few times. The rearrangement links TRBV4-2 to TRBJ1-6; 8 bases are a match to TRBD1. Trimming at V came to 3 bases and at J to 8 bases, leaving 6 bases not matched to a gene. Germline CDR1 and CDR2: LGHNA and YNFKEQ. There are 15 residues in the CDR3. This CDR3 is CASSHVDRGDSPLHF. CDR3 bases: TGTGCCAGCAGCCACGTCGACAGGGGTGATTCACCCCTCCACTTT.

The chain recombines TRBV27 with TRBJ2-6; D call uncertain. The CDR3 runs 13 residues. Germline V gives CDR1 MNHEY, CDR2 SMNVEV (reference sequence). V was trimmed by 7 bases and J by 2 bases, leaving 6 bases between them. This CDR3 is CASNGAGANVLTF. CDR3 nucleotides: TGTGCCAGCAACGGAGCTGGGGCCAACGTCCTGACTTTC.

The chain is built from TRBV27 and TRBJ1-6; D uncertain. Germline V gives CDR1 MNHEY, CDR2 SMNVEV (reference sequence). The CDR3 has 17 residues. V was pared by 3 bases and J by 6 bases, with 18 bases between. CDR3 protein: CASSLGGRTKINSPLHF. Written as DNA, the CDR3 is TGTGCCAGCAGTTTGGGTGGACGAACAAAAATTAATTCACCCCTCCACTTT.

The genes are TRBV18 and TRBJ2-5; no reliable D call. Germline values: CDR1 KGHSH, CDR2 LQKENI. Trimming left V 0 bases short and J 0 bases short, with 2 bases between. The CDR3 spans 13 residues. DNA of the CDR3: TGTGCCAGCTCACCACCAGACCAAGAGACCCAGTACTTC. It encodes CASSPPDQETQYF.

This chain links TRBV18 with TRBJ2-3; D is uncertain. Germline assignment: CDR1 KGHSH and CDR2 LQKENI. Trimming shortened V by 3 bases and J by 3 bases, and 10 bases separated the two germline ends. CDR3 length: 14 amino acids. CDR3 amino acids: CASSPGRSTDTQYF. CDR3 bases: TGTGCCAGCTCACCCGGCCGCTCGACAGATACGCAGTATTTT.

The rearrangement uses TRBV30 and TRBJ1-1; 8 bases agree with TRBD1. The CDR3 contains 15 residues. With 7 bases clipped from V and 0 bases from J, the junction kept 10 bases outside the gene matches. Germline CDR1 is GTSNPN and CDR2 is SVGIG (reference sequence). The CDR3 DNA reads TGTGCCTTCGGACAGGGCTATTCCATGAACACTGAAGCTTTCTTT. Residues: CAFGQGYSMNTEAFF.

The V gene is TRBV6-1, the J gene TRBJ2-5; D not certain. This CDR3 is 14 amino acids long. Between the trimmed V and J ends, which lost 1 base and 1 base, there was a span of 7 bases. Germline V gene sequence: CDR1 MNHNS, CDR2 SASEGT. CDR3 loop: CASSEEDGQETQYF. The CDR3 DNA follows: TGTGCCAGCAGTGAAGAAGACGGCCAAGAGACCCAGTACTTC.

The rearrangement joins TRBV7-9 to TRBJ1-2; no definite D call. The CDR3 totals 13 residues. Germline V lookup: CDR1 SEHNR, CDR2 FQNEAQ (reference sequence). V was cut by 2 bases and J by 6 bases, with 10 bases left in between. The DNA for the CDR3 is TGTGCCAGCAGCTTAATTAGGGTGGATGGCTACACCTTC. It specifies CASSLIRVDGYTF.

The count of this clone is one. The V call is TRBV11-3, the J call TRBJ1-2; no firm D call. The CDR3 is made up of 14 amino acids. The germline V gene has CDR1 SGHNT and CDR2 YENEEA. Trimming pared 3 bases from V and 4 bases from J, leaving 12 bases between. The CDR3 region has the DNA TGTGCCAGCAGCTTCTTACCCGCTGCCTATGGCTACACCTTC. Translation gives CASSFLPAAYGYTF. Together with reference TRBV11-3 and TRBJ1-2, the CDR3 gives the full variable domain: EAGVVQSPRYKIIEKKQPVAFWCNPISGHNTLYWYLQNLGQGPELLIRYENEEAVDDSQLPKDRFSAERLKGVDSTLKIQPAELGDSAVYLCASSFLPAAYGYTFGSGTRLTVV.

This chain connects TRBV18 to TRBJ2-1, with 10 bases matching TRBD1. CDR1 is KGHSH, CDR2 LQKENI, per germline. The CDR3 spans 16 residues. The V segment lost 2 bases and the J segment 8 bases; nucleotides outside the gene matches: 9. CDR3 nucleotide sequence: TGTGCCAGCTCACCAGCCGGGACAGGGGCCTTCGATGAGCAGTTCTTC. Translation gives CASSPAGTGAFDEQFF.

This sequence joins TRBV18 and TRBJ1-1, with 9 bases matching TRBD1. This CDR3 comprises 14 residues. The germline V gene encodes CDR1 KGHSH and CDR2 LQKENI. The J segment lost 3 bases and the V segment lost 3 bases, leaving 2 bases of the junction unmatched. DNA for the CDR3: TGTGCCAGCTCACCGGGGACAGGGTACACTGAAGCTTTCTTT. It translates to CASSPGTGYTEAFF.

The chain joins TRBV4-2 to TRBJ1-1; tentative D call: TRBD1 (5 bases). The CDR3 is 16 residues long. CDR1 is LGHNA and CDR2 is YNFKEQ in the germline V gene. Between the trimmed V and J ends, which lost 1 base and 2 bases, there was a span of 14 bases. The CDR3 DNA is TGTGCCAGCAGCCAAGTCCTCGGGGGGAGTAACACTGAAGCTTTCTTT. Amino acids: CASSQVLGGSNTEAFF.

The chain links TRBV9 to TRBJ2-3, with D tentatively TRBD1 (6 bases). This CDR3 is 17 amino acids long. In germline, CDR1 is SGDLS, CDR2 YYNGEE. Between the trimmed V and J ends, which lost 2 bases and 2 bases, there was a span of 18 bases. CDR3 protein: CASSVRTEPLFTDTQYF. CDR3 nucleotide sequence: TGTGCCAGCAGCGTCCGGACAGAGCCCTTATTCACAGATACGCAGTATTTT.

This chain uses TRBV7-8 with TRBJ1-1; D possibly corresponds to TRBD1 (5 bases). Trimming stripped 10 bases from V and 4 bases from J, with 28 bases between. The CDR3 is 17 residues long. Germline V CDR1 and CDR2: SGHVS, FQNEAQ. DNA of the CDR3: TGTGCCACCCGCCTGGGGGGGAGGGGTCGAATGAGCACTGAAGCTTTCTTT. It specifies CATRLGGRGRMSTEAFF.

The CDR3 DNA sequence: TGTGCCAGCTCACCCCCGAGGGGGGGACAGGGAAATTCACCCCTCCACTTT. Translating it yields CASSPPRGGQGNSPLHF. This rearrangement joins TRBV18 to TRBJ1-6; TRBD1 matches at 9 bases. Per germline, CDR1 KGHSH and CDR2 LQKENI. V lost 3 bases to trimming and J lost 7 bases; unmatched junction nucleotides: 10. The CDR3 consists of 17 residues.

This chain connects TRBV6-1 to TRBJ2-7; 8 bases are a match to TRBD1. Unmatched junction bases numbered 11, after V lost 3 bases and J lost 4 bases. This CDR3 comprises 16 residues. Germline CDR1 is MNHNS and CDR2 is SASEGT. The CDR3 DNA follows: TGTGCCAGCAGTGAGTTCGCGACAGGGGAATTTTACGAGCAGTACTTC. Amino acid sequence: CASSEFATGEFYEQYF.

V usage is TRBV7-2 and J usage is TRBJ2-6; no reliable D call. Trimming shortened V by 1 base and J by 1 base, and 5 bases separated the two germline ends. The CDR3 spans 15 residues. Per the germline V gene, CDR1 is SGHTA and CDR2 is FQGNSA. As DNA, the CDR3 is TGTGCCAGCAGCTTAGTAGGGTCTGGGGCCAACGTCCTGACTTTC. As protein: CASSLVGSGANVLTF.

The chain links TRBV5-1 to TRBJ1-6; unclear D gene. The CDR3 runs 16 residues. The V end was cut by 0 bases, the J end by 10 bases, with 17 bases between. Germline V lookup: CDR1 SGHRS, CDR2 YFSETQ. CDR3 sequence (DNA): TGCGCCAGCAGCTTGGGGTATCTTACGATGAGATCACCCCTCCACTTT. This encodes CASSLGYLTMRSPLHF.

This clone was seen only a few times. The chain has TRBV7-6 and TRBJ1-6; no clear D gene. The germline gives CDR1 SGHVS, CDR2 FNYEAQ. Trimming stripped 8 bases from V and 9 bases from J, with 14 bases between. The CDR3 runs to 13 residues. The CDR3 DNA sequence: TGTGCCAGCGAAGGACGTGTGGGTTCACCCCTCCACTTT. The encoded protein is CASEGRVGSPLHF.

The chain is built from TRBV4-1 and TRBJ1-4; D remains ambiguous. The CDR3 spans 16 residues. V gave up 1 base and J gave up 0 bases, with 9 bases separating them. Per germline, CDR1 MGHRA and CDR2 YSYEKL. CDR3 in DNA: TGCGCCAGCAGCCAAGGATCAGCCTCAACTAATGAAAAACTGTTTTTT. This codes for CASSQGSASTNEKLFF.